These T cell receptor beta chains were read from a single sample in a study of cytomegalovirus exposure and HLA in healthy donors. Clones were sequenced by immunoSEQ multiplex PCR, and TCRdb holds only the in-frame ones, with some missing. The sample has roughly 130,000 clones, about 70% seen once. The specimen sequenced was PBMCs. The origin of the receptors is a woman between 40 and 50 years old in good health and CMV-seropositive. Both conserved end residues are part of each CDR3. D genes are given only for firm matches. Rows give clone size only sometimes, using once, few, many, or a class for an expanded clone.

TRBV12-5	few	TRBD1	TRBJ2-1	CASGTGTVSYNEQFF	TGTGCTAGTGGTACCGGGACAGTCTCCTACAATGAGCAGTTCTTC
TRBV7-3	.	.	TRBJ1-1	CASSLIHGGEAFF	TGTGCCAGCAGCTTAATCCATGGGGGGGAAGCTTTCTTT
TRBV11-2	.	.	TRBJ1-1	CASSQIQGEAFF	TGTGCCAGCAGCCAAATTCAGGGAGAAGCTTTCTTT
TRBV2	.	.	TRBJ1-2	CASSPQGYGYTF	TGTGCCAGCAGTCCTCAGGGCTATGGCTACACCTTC
TRBV7-9	.	.	TRBJ1-2	CASSPARALYTF	TGTGCCAGCAGCCCAGCGCGGGCTCTGTATACCTTC
TRBV14	few	.	TRBJ1-2	CASSGREMETNYGYTF	TGTGCCAGCAGCGGAAGGGAGATGGAAACTAACTATGGCTACACCTTC
TRBV4-3	.	.	TRBJ2-3	CASSPGGLAQYF	TGCGCCAGCAGCCCGGGGGGCCTAGCGCAGTATTTT
TRBV4-3	.	TRBD1	TRBJ1-2	CASSQLGTGQDYGYTF	TGCGCCAGCAGCCAACTCGGGACAGGCCAGGACTATGGCTACACCTTC
TRBV7-2	few	TRBD2	TRBJ2-2	CASSLRSGGANTGELFF	TGTGCCAGCAGCTTGCGTAGCGGGGGCGCGAACACCGGGGAGCTGTTTTTT
TRBV19	.	.	TRBJ1-2	CASSIGSGYGYTF	TGTGCCAGTAGTATTGGCAGCGGCTATGGCTACACCTTC
TRBV5-1	.	TRBD1	TRBJ1-2	CASSGQGDGYTF	TGCGCCAGCAGCGGACAGGGGGATGGCTACACCTTC
TRBV15	.	TRBD1	TRBJ1-5	CATSRERPGTARQPQHF	TGTGCCACCAGCAGAGAGAGGCCCGGGACAGCACGGCAGCCCCAGCATTTT
TRBV14	.	TRBD2	TRBJ2-1	CASSQDAGGNYNEQFF	TGTGCCAGCAGCCAAGACGCGGGAGGAAATTACAATGAGCAGTTCTTC
TRBV11-2	.	.	TRBJ1-3	CASSLGQGSGNTIYF	TGTGCCAGCAGCTTAGGGCAGGGCTCTGGAAACACCATATATTTT
TRBV4-1	.	.	TRBJ2-3	CASSQGGGAVTDTQYF	TGCGCCAGCAGCCAAGGCGGAGGGGCAGTCACAGATACGCAGTATTTT
TRBV5-4	.	TRBD1	TRBJ1-1	CASSLAQGQGTEAFF	TGTGCCAGCAGCTTGGCACAGGGGCAGGGGACTGAAGCTTTCTTT
TRBV29-1	.	.	TRBJ2-5	CSAAVQGRETQYF	TGCAGCGCTGCTGTACAGGGAAGAGAGACCCAGTACTTC
TRBV2	.	TRBD2	TRBJ2-5	CASSASGSRQETQYF	TGTGCCAGCAGTGCCAGCGGGAGTAGACAAGAGACCCAGTACTTC
TRBV30	.	.	TRBJ2-7	CAWSPNSYEQYF	TGTGCCTGGAGCCCAAATAGCTACGAGCAGTACTTC
TRBV7-7	.	.	TRBJ2-7	CASSPNREYEQYF	TGTGCCAGCAGTCCAAACAGGGAGTACGAGCAGTACTTC
TRBV7-2	few	.	TRBJ2-1	CASSLVRFNEQFF	TGTGCCAGCAGCTTAGTTAGATTTAATGAGCAGTTCTTC
TRBV7-3	.	TRBD2	TRBJ2-2	CASSSSGNWDTGELFF	TGTGCCAGCAGCTCTAGCGGTAATTGGGACACCGGGGAGCTGTTTTTT
TRBV18	once	TRBD1	TRBJ2-2	CASSPLSVGTATDTGELFF	TGTGCCAGCTCACCGTTGTCCGTGGGGACAGCGACGGACACCGGGGAGCTGTTTTTT
TRBV29-1	once	.	TRBJ2-7	CSVMQGGDEQYF	TGCAGCGTTATGCAGGGCGGGGACGAGCAGTACTTC
TRBV10-3	.	TRBD1	TRBJ2-2	CAISEGTENTGELFF	TGTGCCATCAGTGAGGGGACAGAAAACACCGGGGAGCTGTTTTTT
TRBV13	few	TRBD1	TRBJ1-3	CASSLDRGRSGNTIYF	TGTGCCAGCAGCTTAGACAGGGGACGGTCTGGAAACACCATATATTTT
TRBV27	.	TRBD2	TRBJ2-7	CASSLTSGASYEQYF	TGTGCCAGCAGTTTGACCAGCGGGGCCTCCTACGAGCAGTACTTC
TRBV6-1	.	TRBD1	TRBJ1-1	CASKGQGIKNTEAFF	TGTGCCAGTAAGGGACAGGGGATAAAGAACACTGAAGCTTTCTTT
TRBV5-1	.	TRBD1	TRBJ2-3	CASSPIGTGGGDTQYF	TGCGCCAGCAGCCCGATCGGGACAGGGGGAGGAGATACGCAGTATTTT
TRBV27	.	.	TRBJ2-1	CASRPTYNEQFF	TGTGCCAGCAGGCCTACGTACAATGAGCAGTTCTTC
TRBV19	.	.	TRBJ2-1	CASRPGGTPYNEQFF	TGTGCCAGTAGACCCGGGGGGACACCGTACAATGAGCAGTTCTTC
TRBV4-3	.	.	TRBJ2-2	CASSQEELWTENTGELFF	TGCGCCAGCAGCCAAGAGGAGCTTTGGACAGAGAACACCGGGGAGCTGTTTTTT
TRBV9	.	.	TRBJ2-3	CASSGPPSQGAQYF	TGTGCCAGCAGCGGCCCCCCGAGTCAGGGTGCGCAGTATTTT
TRBV7-2	.	TRBD2	TRBJ2-1	CASSSIAGFGDEQFF	TGTGCCAGCAGCTCCATAGCGGGGTTCGGGGATGAGCAGTTCTTC
TRBV18	once	TRBD1	TRBJ1-1	CASSLSDRGAFF	TGTGCCAGCTCACTATCGGACAGGGGAGCTTTCTTT
TRBV4-1	.	TRBD1	TRBJ1-2	CASSQGTGYINYGYTF	TGCGCCAGCAGCCAAGGGACAGGGTATATCAACTATGGCTACACCTTC
TRBV28	.	TRBD2	TRBJ2-7	CASSPGTSGNEQYF	TGTGCCAGCAGTCCCGGGACTAGCGGGAACGAGCAGTACTTC
TRBV2	.	TRBD2	TRBJ2-1	CASSRLGTSGRQVNEQFF	TGTGCCAGCAGCCGCCTCGGGACTAGCGGTCGGCAGGTCAATGAGCAGTTCTTC
TRBV5-4	.	TRBD2	TRBJ2-7	CASTRGGLGSYEQYF	TGTGCCAGCACCCGAGGGGGACTAGGCTCCTACGAGCAGTACTTC
TRBV27	once	TRBD2	TRBJ2-3	CASSSLAGGTDTQYF	TGTGCCAGCAGTTCGCTAGCGGGAGGGACAGATACGCAGTATTTT
TRBV5-6	.	TRBD2	TRBJ2-7	CASSLGLAGGVYEQYF	TGTGCCAGCAGCTTGGGACTAGCGGGGGGGGTTTACGAGCAGTACTTC
TRBV14	.	.	TRBJ2-5	CASSQDWRSGEQYF	TGTGCCAGCAGCCAAGATTGGAGATCAGGGGAGCAGTACTTC
TRBV5-1	few	.	TRBJ2-7	CASSLTQYEQYF	TGCGCCAGCAGCTTAACGCAGTACGAGCAGTACTTC
TRBV7-2	.	.	TRBJ2-1	CASSLGQDHNEQFF	TGTGCCAGCAGCTTAGGACAGGACCACAATGAGCAGTTCTTC